Below, 4 T cell receptor beta chains from the same sample are listed, as sequenced in a study of T-cell reconstitution after alpha-beta-depleted transplantation in children. Library preparation (for TCRbeta) was performed with unique molecular identifiers. TCRdb analysed the PCR reads with MiXCR anew, one entry per CDR3 protein. Counted here are about 900,000 distinct CDR3 sequences, roughly 29% occurring once; the ten biggest clones make up about 28%. The sequences come from PBMCs, mostly from graft donor cells, collected 360 days after TCRalphabeta/CD19-depleted stem cell transplant. These receptors originate from a boy less than two years old who had a stem cell transplant for SCID, so the T cells may come from the graft donor.

The genes are TRBV11-2 and TRBJ2-1, with 7 bases matching TRBD2. The CDR3 loop spans 18 amino acids. After removal of 5 bases from V and 3 bases from J, the junction contained 16 bases not matched to a gene. Germline-derived CDR1 and CDR2 are SGHAT and FQNNGV. The CDR3 bases are TGTGCCAGCAGCGCCCCAGACTTTAGCGGGCGTCTCTACAATGAGCAGTTCTTC. This codes for CASSAPDFSGRLYNEQFF.

This sequence joins TRBV6-1 and TRBJ2-6; 7 bases agree with TRBD1. CDR3 size: 15 residues. Germline V CDR1 and CDR2: MNHNS, SASEGT. V was clipped by 6 bases and J by 4 bases; unmatched bases: 6. The CDR3 nucleotides are TGTGCCAGCAGCCAGGACAGGTCCGGGGCCAACGTCCTGACTTTC. Amino acids: CASSQDRSGANVLTF.

There are a few counts of this clonotype. The J gene is TRBJ2-4, the V gene TRBV7-2; 11 bases match TRBD1. Germline V gene data show CDR1 as SGHTA and CDR2 as FQGNSA. This CDR3 has 15 amino acids. Unmatched junction bases numbered 5, after V lost 1 base and J lost 9 bases. The CDR3 DNA is TGTGCCAGCAGCTTAGTTAGGACAGGGGGCTTCATTCAGTACTTC. Protein product: CASSLVRTGGFIQYF.

This chain joins TRBV29-1 and TRBJ2-7; D gene uncertain. V lost 6 bases to trimming and J lost 2 bases, with 20 bases between them. The CDR3 length is 15 residues. Germline V gene lookup returns CDR1 SQVTM and CDR2 ANQGSEA. The DNA for the CDR3 is TGCAGCGTGCGTATATATGAAAACGGCCCCTACGAGCAGTACTTC. Encoded protein: CSVRIYENGPYEQYF.